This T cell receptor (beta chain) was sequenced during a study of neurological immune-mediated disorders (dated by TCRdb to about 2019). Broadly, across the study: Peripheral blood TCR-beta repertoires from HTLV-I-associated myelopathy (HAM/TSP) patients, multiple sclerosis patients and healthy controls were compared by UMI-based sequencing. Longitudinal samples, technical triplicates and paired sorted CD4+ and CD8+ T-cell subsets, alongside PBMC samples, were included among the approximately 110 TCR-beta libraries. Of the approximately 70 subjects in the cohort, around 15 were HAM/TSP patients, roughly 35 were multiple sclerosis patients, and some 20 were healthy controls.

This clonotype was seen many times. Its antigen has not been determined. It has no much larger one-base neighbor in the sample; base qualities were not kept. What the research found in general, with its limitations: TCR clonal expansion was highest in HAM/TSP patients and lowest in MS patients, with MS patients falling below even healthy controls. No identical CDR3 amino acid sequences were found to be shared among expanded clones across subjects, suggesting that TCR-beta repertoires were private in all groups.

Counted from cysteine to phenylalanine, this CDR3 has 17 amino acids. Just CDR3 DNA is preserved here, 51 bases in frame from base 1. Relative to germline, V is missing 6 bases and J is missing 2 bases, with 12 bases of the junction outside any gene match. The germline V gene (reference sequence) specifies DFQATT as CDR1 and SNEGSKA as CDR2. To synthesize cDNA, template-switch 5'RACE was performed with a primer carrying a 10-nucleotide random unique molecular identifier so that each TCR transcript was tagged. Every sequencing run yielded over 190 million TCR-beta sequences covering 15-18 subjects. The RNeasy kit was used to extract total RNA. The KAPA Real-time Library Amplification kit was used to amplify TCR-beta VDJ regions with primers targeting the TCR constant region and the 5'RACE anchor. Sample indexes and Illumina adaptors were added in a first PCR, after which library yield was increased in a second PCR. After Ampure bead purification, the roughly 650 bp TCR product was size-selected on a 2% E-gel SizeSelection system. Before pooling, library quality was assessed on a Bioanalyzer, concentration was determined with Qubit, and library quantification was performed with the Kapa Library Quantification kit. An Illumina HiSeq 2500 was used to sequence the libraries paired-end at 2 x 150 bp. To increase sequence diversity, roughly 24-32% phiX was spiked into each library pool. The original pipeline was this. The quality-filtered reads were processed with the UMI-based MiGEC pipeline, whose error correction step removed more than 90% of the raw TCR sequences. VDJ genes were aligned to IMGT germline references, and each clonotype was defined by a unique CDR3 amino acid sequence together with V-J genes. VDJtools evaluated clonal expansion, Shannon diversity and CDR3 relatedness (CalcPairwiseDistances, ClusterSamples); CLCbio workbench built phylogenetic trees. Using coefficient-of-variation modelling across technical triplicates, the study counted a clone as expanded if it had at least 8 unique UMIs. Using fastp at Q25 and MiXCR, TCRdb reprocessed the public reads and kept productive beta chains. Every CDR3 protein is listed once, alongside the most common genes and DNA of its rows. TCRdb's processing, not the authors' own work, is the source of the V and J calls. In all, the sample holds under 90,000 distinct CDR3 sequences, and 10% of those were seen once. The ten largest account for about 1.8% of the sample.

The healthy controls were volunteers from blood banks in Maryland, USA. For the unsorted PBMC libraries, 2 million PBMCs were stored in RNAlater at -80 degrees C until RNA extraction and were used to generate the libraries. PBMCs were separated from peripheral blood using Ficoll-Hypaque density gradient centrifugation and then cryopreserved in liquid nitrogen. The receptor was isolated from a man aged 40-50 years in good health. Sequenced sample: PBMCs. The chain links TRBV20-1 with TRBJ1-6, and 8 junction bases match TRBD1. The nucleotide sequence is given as TGCAGTGCCGCCCCACTCGACAGGGGAACCTATAATTCACCCCTCCACTTT. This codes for CSAAPLDRGTYNSPLHF.